The rows below give T cell receptor beta chains drawn from one sample of a study of blood T cell repertoires in COVID-19. Some clones are missing from TCRdb's copy, which holds only in-frame ones; the method was immunoSEQ multiplex PCR. The sample carries roughly 300,000 clones, around 86% recorded once. The sample consisted of peripheral blood. The receptor set was obtained from a woman aged 40 to 49 who had recovered from COVID-19. Each CDR3 is given without its conserved first and last residue.

len,v_gene,j_gene,CDR3aa
11,TRBV7-2,TRBJ2-3,ASSQSGWDTQY
12,TRBV2,TRBJ1-1,ASGPRDRGSEAF
15,TRBV12-5,TRBJ1-6,ASGSRDRGDPNSPLH
14,TRBV5-5,TRBJ1-1,ASTLPDSNTDTEAF
14,TRBV4-1,TRBJ1-3,ASSRGGPLSGNTIY
13,TRBV21-1,TRBJ1-5,ASSPRTGGDQPQH
15,TRBV9,TRBJ2-1,ASSALGLAGDYNEQF
13,TRBV6-5,TRBJ2-4,ASTPGHPAKNIQY
11,TRBV28,TRBJ1-1,ASSPPAGPEAF
13,TRBV11-3,TRBJ2-1,ASSLRGGKSNEQF
15,TRBV3-1/TRBV3-2,TRBJ2-7,ASSPPVSSGASYEQY
13,TRBV4-1,TRBJ1-2,ASSQVPGQGITYT
12,TRBV5-1,TRBJ2-7,ASSFLQSPYEQY
13,TRBV11-2,TRBJ1-2,ASSLQDRGLGGYT
10,TRBV3-1/TRBV3-2,TRBJ2-7,ASSHSSYEQY
11,TRBV3-1/TRBV3-2,TRBJ2-7,ASGRQGEGEQY
13,TRBV27,TRBJ2-7,ASSSPVRSSYEQY
11,TRBV7-6,TRBJ2-7,ASSWGQLYEQY
14,TRBV9,TRBJ2-5,ASSPLAGGVPETQY
13,TRBV6-5,TRBJ2-4,ASSSTWPAKNIQY
13,TRBV6-1,TRBJ2-7,ASSEWGQDHYEQY
12,TRBV29-1,TRBJ1-4,SAEGGGPNEKLF
13,TRBV6-4,TRBJ2-7,ASSPSGGVPYEQY
12,TRBV27,TRBJ2-7,ASSDRDRGHEQY
14,TRBV5-1,TRBJ1-5,ASSPGLTGGEQPQH
14,TRBV30,TRBJ2-4,AWSGTSGGAFHIQY
13,TRBV11-2,TRBJ2-7,ASTLQGSGVYEQY
12,TRBV5-1,TRBJ2-2,ASSFGDTTGELF
11,TRBV6-5,TRBJ1-5,ASQYRPGQPQH
13,TRBV5-1,TRBJ2-5,ASSNQGYEGETQY
12,TRBV7-9,TRBJ2-7,ASSPSPGSYEQY
17,TRBV4-2,TRBJ2-7,ASSQKGATGGPVSYEQY
11,TRBV2,TRBJ2-5,ASIAGGLGTQY
10,TRBV29-1,TRBJ1-4,SASATNEKLF
12,TRBV9,TRBJ2-1,ASSVEAAYNEQF
12,TRBV21-1,TRBJ2-5,ASSKEREYETQY
12,TRBV6-5,TRBJ1-4,ASRDRVPNEKLF
11,TRBV4-2,TRBJ1-1,ASSQQGETEAF
14,TRBV9,TRBJ1-2,ASSVGQGARLEGYT
11,TRBV19,TRBJ2-5,ASSILRGETQY
15,TRBV19,TRBJ1-1,ASSIGWREDLNTEAF
16,TRBV2,TRBJ2-5,ASSFLIAGDMYQETQY
18,TRBV9,TRBJ2-2,ASSHPLAGEPSSGTGELF
13,TRBV27,TRBJ2-1,ASSLFQGFYNEQF
12,TRBV7-2,TRBJ1-3,ASSFRTAGNTIY
13,TRBV27,TRBJ2-7,ASRTGTGLVYEQY
15,TRBV5-6,TRBJ2-3,ASGAGSGGAGPHTQY
16,TRBV6-1,TRBJ2-2,ASSEGVSGGPNTGELF
12,TRBV15,TRBJ2-1,ATAGTPSYNEQF
14,TRBV27,TRBJ1-3,ASSPIDRAQGNTIY
14,TRBV7-2,TRBJ2-4,ASSLAHSLAKNIQY
11,TRBV7-9,TRBJ2-2,ASSLQITGELF
12,TRBV4-1,TRBJ2-5,ASSLQVSQETQY
14,TRBV5-8,TRBJ1-5,ASSRPGGESNQPQH
11,TRBV30,TRBJ2-6,AGGVAGANVLT